This TCR beta chain was documented in a study of cytotoxic CD8 clonotypes in ibrutinib-treated CLL. Overall study results and limits: Public clonotypes showed up rarely, and on treatment they shrank or held steady. Clonality was elevated at ibrutinib response and had returned toward baseline at progression.

Note on this clone: Its antigen is undetermined.

Depths of 1 in 200,000 to 1 in 1 million T cells were the sequencing target. Data came from immunoSEQ multiplex PCR; TCRdb stores just in-frame clones and leaves some out. Of 55,000 to 80,000 clones in the sample, around 60% were seen once. The CDR3 runs 13 residues. CDR1 MNHEY and CDR2 SMNVEV come from the germline V gene (reference sequence). V shed 6 bases and J shed 4 bases, with 12 bases lying between them. This clonotype was sampled from a human donor with chronic lymphocytic leukemia. This specimen consisted of PBMCs, obtained after 12 months of ibrutinib treatment. V is TRBV27 and J is TRBJ1-1, with TRBD1 as a possible D gene (5 bases). CDR3 in amino acids: CASRGEGGTEAFF. CDR3 nucleotides: TGTGCCAGCAGAGGGGAAGGCGGCACTGAAGCTTTCTTT.